These 16 T cell receptor beta chains share one sample of origin, sequenced in a study of blood T cell repertoires in COVID-19. TCRdb keeps only in-frame clones here, not all; method: immunoSEQ multiplex PCR. Among about 71,000 clones listed, about nine tenths were seen once. Sequencing was performed on peripheral blood. The receptors were gathered from a woman aged 18-29 years with acute or convalescent COVID-19.

The chain couples TRBV7-9 to TRBJ1-2, with TRBD1 matching over 11 bases. Germline V gene data show CDR1 as SEHNR and CDR2 as FQNEAQ (reference sequence). The V segment lost 1 base and the J segment 2 bases; nucleotides outside the gene matches: 6. The CDR3 sequence is 17 residues long. CDR3 residues: CASSLEDRGLQNYGYTF. CDR3 coding DNA: TGTGCCAGCAGCTTAGAGGACAGGGGGCTCCAAAACTATGGCTACACCTTC.

V is TRBV18 and J is TRBJ1-1, with D perhaps TRBD1 (5 bases). This CDR3 has 13 residues. The V and J ends lost 8 bases and 8 bases respectively, with 18 bases between them. Per the germline V gene, CDR1 is KGHSH and CDR2 is LQKENI. CDR3 nucleotides: TGTGCCAGCGGAGAGGGACTGGTTTCAGAAGCTTTCTTT. It yields the protein CASGEGLVSEAFF. Drawing the rest from reference TRBV18 and TRBJ1-1, the complete variable domain is NAGVMQNPRHLVRRRGQEARLRCSPMKGHSHVYWYRQLPEEGLKFMVYLQKENIIDESGMPKERFSAEFPKEGPSILRIQQVVRGDSAAYFCASGEGLVSEAFFGQGTRLTVV.

The chain employs TRBV30 and TRBJ2-7; tentatively, D is TRBD1 (6 bases). CDR1 and CDR2 (germline): GTSNPN, SVGIG (reference sequence). CDR3 length equals 14 residues. Trimming pared 0 bases from V and 3 bases from J, leaving 12 bases between. The CDR3 region has the DNA TGTGCCTGGAGTGTACTTAGGGGGAACTACGAGCAGTACTTC. Residues: CAWSVLRGNYEQYF.

The V and J genes are TRBV4-1 and TRBJ1-6; perhaps TRBD1 as D (6 bases). The CDR3 is 16 amino acids. Germline V gene lookup returns CDR1 MGHRA and CDR2 YSYEKL. The V gene lost 1 base and the J gene lost 8 bases, with 15 bases spanning the gap. In nucleotides, the CDR3 is TGCGCCAGCAGCCAAGGGACAGCTCCCTTTGATTCACCCCTCCACTTT. Its translation: CASSQGTAPFDSPLHF.

The V call is TRBV5-1, the J call TRBJ2-3; possibly TRBD2 for D (6 bases). CDR1 and CDR2 (germline): SGHRS, YFSETQ. CDR3 length: 16 residues. V lost 3 bases, J lost 1 base, and 15 bases lay in between. This CDR3 reads CASSYGTSGRTDTQYF. In nucleotides, the CDR3 is TGCGCCAGCAGCTATGGGACTTCCGGACGCACAGATACGCAGTATTTT.

Only a few counts were recorded for this clone. The V and J genes are TRBV7-9 and TRBJ2-2; maybe TRBD2 (6 bases). The V end was cut by 1 base, the J end by 2 bases, with 14 bases between. The CDR3 spans 17 residues. Germline V gene data show CDR1 as SEHNR and CDR2 as FQNEAQ (reference sequence). The CDR3 nucleotides read TGTGCCAGCAGCTTAGGAGTTAGCGGCCCTAACACCGGGGAGCTGTTTTTT. Protein product: CASSLGVSGPNTGELFF.

The chain recombines TRBV2 with TRBJ2-7, with 8 positions matching TRBD1. With 4 bases clipped from V and 6 bases from J, the junction kept 17 bases outside the gene matches. CDR1 and CDR2 from the germline V gene are SNHLY and FYNNEI. The CDR3 runs to 17 residues. CDR3 residues: CASSAPAGDRRGSEQYF. The CDR3 DNA reads as TGTGCCAGCAGTGCCCCCGCCGGGGACAGGAGGGGATCCGAGCAGTACTTC.

This chain connects TRBV5-5 to TRBJ2-5; TRBD1 matches at 9 bases. The V and J ends lost 4 bases and 4 bases, in that order; junction bases with no gene match: 8. Germline V gene sequence: CDR1 SGHKS, CDR2 YYEKEE (reference sequence). The CDR3 is 15 residues long. The DNA of the CDR3 is TGTGCCAGCAGCCATACAGGGGGCGAGGGAGAGACCCAGTACTTC. Its translation is CASSHTGGEGETQYF.

The CDR3 DNA is TGTGCCAGCAGCTTGGGGACACACGGAAATCAGCCCCAGCATTTT. Its translation is CASSLGTHGNQPQHF. The chain joins TRBV5-6 to TRBJ1-5, with a tentative D call TRBD1 (5 bases). This CDR3 is built from 15 residues. The germline CDR1 and CDR2 sequences are SGHDT and YYEEEE. Trimming removed 0 bases from V and 4 bases from J, with 11 bases in between.

The rearrangement uses TRBV7-9 and TRBJ1-2; 11 bases align to TRBD1. Germline trimming cut 0 bases from V and 0 bases from J; bases unmatched to any gene: 6. The CDR3 totals 18 residues. Germline V CDR1 and CDR2: SEHNR, FQNEAQ (reference sequence). The DNA of the CDR3 is TGTGCCAGCAGCTTAGCGCCGGGACAGGGGGAATCTAACTATGGCTACACCTTC. Its translation is CASSLAPGQGESNYGYTF.

The chain couples TRBV30 to TRBJ2-1; 8 nucleotides agree with TRBD2. The germline V gene encodes CDR1 GTSNPN and CDR2 SVGIG (reference sequence). The CDR3 has 14 residues. J gave up 6 bases and V 8 bases, and 12 bases lay outside the gene matches. CDR3 loop: CAALNREGLNEQFF. The DNA of the CDR3 is TGTGCCGCGTTAAATCGGGAGGGCCTCAATGAGCAGTTCTTC.

The chain is built from TRBV6-5 and TRBJ2-2, with D perhaps matching TRBD2 (6 bases). The CDR3 extends over 15 amino acids. Trimming took 6 bases from V and 5 from J, leaving 16 bases between them. Germline values: CDR1 MNHEY, CDR2 SVGAGI. CDR3 DNA sequence: TGTGCCAGCAGCCCCGACCGTGCGGGAACCGGGGAGCTGTTTTTT. Its protein is CASSPDRAGTGELFF.

The gene calls are TRBV3-1 (or the pseudogene TRBV3-2) and TRBJ2-5; 15 bases line up with TRBD2. Germline V gives CDR1 LGHDT, CDR2 YNNKEL (reference sequence). The CDR3 sequence is 15 residues long. The junction had 3 bases not matched to a gene; V was cut back by 5 bases and J by 5 bases. The CDR3 sequence is CASSRTSGGGETQYF. The CDR3 nucleotides read TGTGCCAGCAGCAGGACTAGCGGGGGGGGTGAGACCCAGTACTTC.

The rearrangement joins TRBV29-1 to TRBJ2-1; the match to TRBD2 covers 11 bases. CDR3 length: 15 amino acids. With V trimmed by 1 base and J by 4 bases, 3 bases remained unmatched. Germline V CDR1 and CDR2: SQVTM, ANQGSEA. The CDR3 loop reads CSVEVWTSGYNEQFF. The CDR3 DNA follows: TGCAGCGTTGAAGTATGGACTAGCGGGTACAATGAGCAGTTCTTC.

The chain couples TRBV29-1 to TRBJ2-1; no clear D gene. Deletions cut 3 bases from V and 0 bases from J, with 3 bases between. The CDR3 extends over 12 amino acids. The germline V gene has CDR1 SQVTM and CDR2 ANQGSEA. In DNA, the CDR3 is TGCAGCGTTGAGAGCTCCTACAATGAGCAGTTCTTC. Encoded protein: CSVESSYNEQFF.

The chain employs TRBV6-2 or TRBV6-3 and TRBJ1-5, with D unclear. The germline CDR1 and CDR2 sequences are MNHEY and SVGEGT. This CDR3 has 13 residues. V was pared by 2 bases and J by 6 bases, with 8 bases between. For the CDR3, the DNA is TGTGCCAGCAGTTACATGGGAGGTCAGCCCCAGCATTTT. It encodes CASSYMGGQPQHF.